A selection of T cell receptor beta chains follows, all from one sample in a study of regulatory T cells in long-lasting Graves disease. TCRdb called the multiplex PCR reads again in MiXCR, with one record for every CDR3 protein. The table lists about 620,000 distinct CDR3 sequences, roughly 16% of them singletons. The same data also contributed to another study, on T cells in Graves' hyperthyroidism and ophthalmopathy.

Material: peripheral blood mononuclear cells (PBMCs), obtained at new diagnosis, from a patient treated with antithyroid drugs. Receptors originate from a woman in her thirties with Graves disease. The conserved cysteine and the conserved F or W are not part of the CDR3 here.

v_call,cdr3_aa
TRBV18,ASSRPSQETQY
TRBV6-5,ASSYTTSGAYEQY
TRBV7-9,ASSRYSGSSTDTQY
TRBV28,ASTIAGKLDGKNIQY
TRBV12-3/TRBV12-4,ASSGGLGQINTEAS
TRBV18,ASSRTAYYEQY
TRBV6-5,ASSYLGGRGGEQF
TRBV27,ASRRTGAEDYGYT
TRBV7-8,ASRSTQNKLQPQH
TRBV4-2,ASSQGLTSGRRSYNEQF
TRBV6-2/TRBV6-3,ASPSGTGGQSPTGQY
TRBV3-1,ASSHGTARSYNSPLH
TRBV5-1,ASSYAFNTDTQY